One sample yielded the 26 T cell receptor beta chains listed below, sequenced in a study of T cells in Graves' hyperthyroidism and ophthalmopathy. What was amplified from RNA transcripts were TCR beta CDR3 regions. With the HTBI primer set, the TCR CDR3 went through a first round of RT-PCR. TCRdb itself ran the multiplex PCR reads through MiXCR, one entry per CDR3 protein. The sample shows 500,000 to 600,000 distinct CDR3 sequences, approximately 20% of them seen only once. Sequences were obtained from blood. The receptors here all came from a man aged 35 to 55 with Graves' ophthalmopathy.

In its sample, this clonotype was seen many times. CDR3 coding DNA: TGTGCCAGCGCTAGGACTAGCGGATCCTACGAGCAGTACTTC. Protein product: CASARTSGSYEQYF. The chain couples TRBV6-2 or TRBV6-3 to TRBJ2-7, with TRBD2 matching over 10 bases. Germline loops: CDR1 MNHEY, CDR2 SVGEGT. The J segment lost 1 base and the V segment lost 8 bases, leaving 5 bases of the junction unmatched. The CDR3 contains 14 residues.

The J gene is TRBJ2-3, the V gene TRBV7-3; unclear D gene. Per germline, CDR1 SGHTA and CDR2 FQGTGA. V gave up 5 bases and J gave up 7 bases, with 16 bases separating them. The CDR3 runs 14 residues. The CDR3, as DNA: TGTGCCAGCAGCATCGACACCCGGAAGAATACGCAGTATTTT. It yields the protein CASSIDTRKNTQYF.

This clonotype has just a few counts. This rearrangement joins TRBV20-1 to TRBJ2-3; D gene ambiguous. Per germline, CDR1 DFQATT and CDR2 SNEGSKA (reference sequence). V lost 0 bases and J lost 0, with 10 bases in between. This CDR3 comprises 15 residues. CDR3 bases: TGCAGTGCTAGAGATCGGGTTACTAGCACAGATACGCAGTATTTT. Translated, it gives CSARDRVTSTDTQYF.

The rearrangement links TRBV3-1 to TRBJ2-1; 7 bases map to TRBD2. This CDR3 has 16 residues. CDR1 and CDR2 (germline): LGHDT, YNNKEL (reference sequence). V lost 4 bases, J lost 7 bases, and 13 bases stayed unmatched. Written as DNA, the CDR3 is TGTGCCAGCAGCCCCTGGGGCGGGAGAGGCGGGAATGAGCAGTTCTTC. This sequence encodes CASSPWGGRGGNEQFF.

Many counts were recorded for this clonotype. The rearrangement links TRBV3-1 to TRBJ2-3; D assignment may be TRBD1 or TRBD2 (6 bases each). The germline gives CDR1 LGHDT, CDR2 YNNKEL (reference sequence). This CDR3 comprises 15 residues. V was pared by 7 bases and J by 2 bases, with 16 bases between. CDR3 loop: CASTRSGANTDTQYF. The CDR3 nucleotides are TGTGCCAGCACAAGATCGGGGGCCAACACAGATACGCAGTATTTT.

This chain links TRBV20-1 with TRBJ2-5, with 8 bases lining up with TRBD1. This CDR3 region has 12 residues. The V gene's germline CDR1 is DFQATT and CDR2 SNEGSKA (reference sequence). DNA of the CDR3: TGCAGCCAGGGGGCTAGTACCGGGACCCAGTACTTC. This codes for CSQGASTGTQYF.

This clonotype was observed a few times. The V and J genes are TRBV29-1 and TRBJ2-1, with unresolved D. The CDR3 has 13 residues. Per the germline V gene, CDR1 is SQVTM and CDR2 is ANQGSEA. Trimming cost V 4 bases and J 5 bases, with 12 bases left between them. Here the CDR3 DNA reads TGCAGCGTTGGGTCTCCCCCGAACAATGAGCAGTTCTTC. It is translated as CSVGSPPNNEQFF.

J is TRBJ2-5 and V is TRBV6-1; 12 nucleotides align to TRBD2. V trimming: 8 bases; J trimming: 0 bases; junction bases outside the gene matches: 13. CDR3 length: 18 residues. Germline loops: CDR1 MNHNS, CDR2 SASEGT. CDR3 nucleotides: TGTGCCAGCTCACCACGACTAGCGGGGGCCCCGTACCAAGAGACCCAGTACTTC. Amino acid sequence: CASSPRLAGAPYQETQYF.

Remarks on this clonotype: This may be a read error, as it is one base from a much larger clone. The chain employs TRBV20-1 and TRBJ2-7, with D tentatively TRBD1 (5 bases). There are 13 residues in the CDR3. Germline values: CDR1 DFQATT, CDR2 SNEGSKA (reference sequence). Deletions cut 6 bases from V and 0 bases from J, with 12 bases between. Here the CDR3 reads CSADQGFSYEQYF. CDR3 DNA: TGCAGTGCAGATCAGGGTTTCTCCTACGAGCAGTACTTC.

J is TRBJ1-2 and V is TRBV28; D not certain. V was shortened by 1 base and J by 8 bases, with 8 bases between the two germline ends. Germline CDR1 MDHEN, CDR2 SYDVKM. This CDR3 comprises 12 residues. CDR3 DNA sequence: TGTGCCAGCAGTTTATCCCCAAACGGCTACACCTTC. Protein: CASSLSPNGYTF.

This clonotype was seen a few times. This chain links TRBV19 with TRBJ2-1; 8 bases match TRBD1. The CDR3 contains 17 residues. Trimming at V came to 3 bases and at J to 4 bases, leaving 11 bases not matched to a gene. Germline V CDR1 and CDR2: LNHDA, SQIVND (reference sequence). CDR3 sequence reads: CASSMPRRGQVYNEQFF. In DNA, the CDR3 is TGTGCCAGTAGTATGCCGAGGAGGGGACAGGTATACAATGAGCAGTTCTTC.

V is TRBV5-1 and J is TRBJ2-3, with TRBD2 identical over 11 bases. J gave up 2 bases and V 2 bases, and 7 bases lay outside the gene matches. The V gene's germline CDR1 is SGHRS and CDR2 YFSETQ. The CDR3 runs 17 residues. In DNA, the CDR3 is TGCGCCAGCAGCTTCCAAGAACTAGCGGGGGTCACAGATACGCAGTATTTT. Translating gives CASSFQELAGVTDTQYF. The variable domain in full, with the rest retrieved from reference TRBV5-1 and TRBJ2-3, is KAGVTQTPRYLIKTRGQQVTLSCSPISGHRSVSWYQQTPGQGLQFLFEYFSETQRNKGNFPGRFSGRQFSNSRSEMNVSTLELGDSALYLCASSFQELAGVTDTQYFGPGTRLTVL.

A word on this clonotype: One junction end disagrees with the germline gene, perhaps due to a read error. This rearrangement joins TRBV7-9 to TRBJ2-1; 7 positions match TRBD1. The CDR3 runs 15 residues. CDR1 and CDR2 (germline): SEHNR, FQNEAQ (reference sequence). The CDR3 DNA reads as TGTGCCAGCAATAAAGTGGCAGGGGGACACAATGAGCAGCTCTTC. It specifies CASNKVAGGHNEQLF. The variable domain in full, with the rest retrieved from reference TRBV7-9 and TRBJ2-1, is DTGVSQNPRHKITKRGQNVTFRCDPISEHNRLYWYRQTLGQGPEFLTYFQNEAQLEKSRLLSDRFSAERPKGSFSTLEIQRTEQGDSAMYLCASNKVAGGHNEQLFGPGTRLTVL.

There are many counts of this clonotype. This chain connects TRBV7-9 to TRBJ2-7; D possibly corresponds to TRBD2 (5 bases). V gave up 6 bases and J gave up 5 bases, with 17 bases separating them. This CDR3 is built from 14 residues. Germline V gives CDR1 SEHNR, CDR2 FQNEAQ (reference sequence). CDR3 nucleotide sequence: TGTGCCAGCAGTGCTAGCCCGAGACTCCACGAGCAGTACTTC. Its protein is CASSASPRLHEQYF.

Ten or more counts support this clonotype. The V call is TRBV28, the J call TRBJ2-3; no clear D. V was pared by 2 bases and J by 1 base, with 13 bases between. Germline values: CDR1 MDHEN, CDR2 SYDVKM. The CDR3 consists of 16 residues. The CDR3 bases are TGTGCCAGCAGTTTACGTCCTCTCAGTCGCACAGATACGCAGTATTTT. This sequence encodes CASSLRPLSRTDTQYF.

The chain couples TRBV27 to TRBJ1-2, with TRBD1 matching 8 bases. CDR3 length equals 14 residues. J was trimmed by 4 bases and V by 0 bases; bases with no gene match: 1. Germline CDR1 MNHEY, CDR2 SMNVEV (reference sequence). The CDR3 here is CASSLSQGVYGYTF. In nucleotides, the CDR3 is TGTGCCAGCAGTTTATCACAGGGGGTCTATGGCTACACCTTC.

In its sample, this clonotype was seen a few times. The chain joins TRBV3-1 to TRBJ2-1; D is possibly TRBD2 (6 bases). The CDR3 consists of 15 residues. Trimming cost V 1 base and J 0 bases, with 7 bases left between them. CDR1 and CDR2 (germline): LGHDT, YNNKEL (reference sequence). The CDR3 nucleotides read TGTGCCAGCAGCCAAGGGAGGGGCTCCTACAATGAGCAGTTCTTC. Translated, it gives CASSQGRGSYNEQFF.

Only one count was recorded for this clonotype. With a much larger clone just one base away, this may be a read error. This rearrangement joins TRBV18 to TRBJ2-1; TRBD1 might be the D (5 bases). This CDR3 has 15 residues. In germline, CDR1 is KGHSH, CDR2 LQKENI. This CDR3 is CTSSPQKGVGNEQFF. Here the CDR3 DNA reads TGTACCAGCTCACCACAGAAAGGGGTGGGCAATGAGCAGTTCTTC.

This clonotype was recorded many times. The gene calls are TRBV7-3 and TRBJ2-3; D may be TRBD2 (5 bases). Germline V gene data show CDR1 as SGHTA and CDR2 as FQGTGA. The CDR3 runs to 15 residues. Trimming took 5 bases from V and 2 from J, leaving 14 bases between them. Here the CDR3 reads CASSPSRENTDTQYF. CDR3 nucleotide sequence: TGTGCCAGCAGCCCTTCGAGGGAAAACACAGATACGCAGTATTTT.

This clonotype was found a few times. The chain links TRBV6-1 to TRBJ1-1; a weak D match, TRBD1 (5 bases). Germline lookup yields CDR1 MNHNS and CDR2 SASEGT. Trimming took off 6 bases at V and 7 bases at J, with 21 bases between the two ends. CDR3 length: 15 residues. CDR3 region: CASSPLQGGFLEAFF. The CDR3 DNA sequence: TGTGCCAGCAGCCCCTTGCAGGGCGGGTTCCTTGAAGCTTTCTTT.

This clonotype showed up many times. This sequence joins TRBV6-1 and TRBJ2-7, with TRBD1 identical over 9 bases. CDR3 length: 14 amino acids. The junction had 9 bases not matched to a gene; V was cut back by 5 bases and J by 7 bases. CDR1 MNHNS and CDR2 SASEGT come from the germline V gene. CDR3 nucleotides: TGTGCCAGCAGTTTTGACAGGGGGTTGGTGGAGCAGTACTTC. It encodes CASSFDRGLVEQYF.

This clonotype occurred a few times. The rearrangement links TRBV12-3 or TRBV12-4 to TRBJ1-2; TRBD1 is a possible D gene (6 bases). This CDR3 has 18 residues. The V and J ends lost 4 bases and 6 bases respectively, with 27 bases between them. The CDR3 DNA is TGTGCCAGCAGTTCCCCCCGGGACACGGGCTGGTATGGGGATGGCTACACCTTC. Protein: CASSSPRDTGWYGDGYTF.

This clonotype was seen many times. CDR3 sequence (DNA): TGTGCCACCAGCAGAGATCTTGGGGACTATGGCTACACCTTC. Its translation: CATSRDLGDYGYTF. This rearrangement joins TRBV15 to TRBJ1-2; D remains unclear. V lost 0 bases and J lost 3, with 8 bases in between. In germline, CDR1 is LNHNV, CDR2 YYDKDF (reference sequence). CDR3 length equals 14 residues.

As concerns this clonotype: It may be a read error: a sequence one base away is much more abundant. This chain joins TRBV30 and TRBJ2-7; D is unresolved. The V end was cut by 3 bases, the J end by 5 bases, with 8 bases between. Germline V gene lookup returns CDR1 GTSNPN and CDR2 SVGIG (reference sequence). The CDR3 runs 11 residues. In nucleotides, the CDR3 is TGTGCCTGGAGCCGTGCGAACGAGCAGTACTTC. This sequence encodes CAWSRANEQYF.

This clonotype appeared many times. The chain is built from TRBV28 and TRBJ2-4, with TRBD1 matching over 10 bases. Germline CDR1 MDHEN, CDR2 SYDVKM. With 6 bases clipped from V and 10 bases from J, the junction kept 18 bases outside the gene matches. The CDR3 runs to 17 residues. The CDR3 DNA reads TGTGCCAGCAGGGAGACAGGGGGCGCAGGAACGCGAAAAATTCAGTACTTC. Its translation: CASRETGGAGTRKIQYF.

The CDR3 here is CASSLGRDRKAFF. CDR3 DNA sequence: TGTGCCAGCAGTTTAGGTCGGGACAGAAAAGCTTTCTTT. The rearrangement uses TRBV12-3 or TRBV12-4 and TRBJ1-1; 7 nucleotides agree with TRBD1. CDR3 size: 13 residues. The V and J ends lost 1 base and 9 bases, in that order; junction bases with no gene match: 5.